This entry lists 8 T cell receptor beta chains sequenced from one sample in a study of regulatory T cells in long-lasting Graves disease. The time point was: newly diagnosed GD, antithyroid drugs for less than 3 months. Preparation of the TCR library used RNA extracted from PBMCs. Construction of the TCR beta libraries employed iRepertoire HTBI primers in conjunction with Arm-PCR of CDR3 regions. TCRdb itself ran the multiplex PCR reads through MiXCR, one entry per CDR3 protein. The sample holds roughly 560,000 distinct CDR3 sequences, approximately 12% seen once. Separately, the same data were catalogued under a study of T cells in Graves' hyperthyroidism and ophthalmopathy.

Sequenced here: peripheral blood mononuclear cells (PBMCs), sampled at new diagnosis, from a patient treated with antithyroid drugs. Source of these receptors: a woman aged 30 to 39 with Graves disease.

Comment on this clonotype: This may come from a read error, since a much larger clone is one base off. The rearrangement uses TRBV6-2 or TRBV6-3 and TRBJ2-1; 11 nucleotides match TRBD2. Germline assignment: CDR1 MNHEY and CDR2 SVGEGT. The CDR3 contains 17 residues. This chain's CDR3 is CASSEAGLADTYNERFF. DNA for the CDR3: TGTGCCAGCAGTGAGGCGGGACTAGCGGATACCTACAATGAGCGGTTCTTC.

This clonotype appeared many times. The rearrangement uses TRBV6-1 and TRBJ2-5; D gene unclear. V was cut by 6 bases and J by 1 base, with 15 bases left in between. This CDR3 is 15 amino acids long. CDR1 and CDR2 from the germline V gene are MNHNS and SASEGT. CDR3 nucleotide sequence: TGTGCCAGCAGCCCCCTCTCCGTTATCCAAGAGACCCAGTACTTC. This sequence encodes CASSPLSVIQETQYF.

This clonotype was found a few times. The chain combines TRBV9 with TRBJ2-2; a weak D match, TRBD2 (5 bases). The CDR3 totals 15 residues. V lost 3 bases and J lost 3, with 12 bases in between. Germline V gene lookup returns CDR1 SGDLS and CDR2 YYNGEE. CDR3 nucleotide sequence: TGTGCCAGCAGCGACGAGGGCAGATACACCGGGGAGCTGTTTTTT. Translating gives CASSDEGRYTGELFF.

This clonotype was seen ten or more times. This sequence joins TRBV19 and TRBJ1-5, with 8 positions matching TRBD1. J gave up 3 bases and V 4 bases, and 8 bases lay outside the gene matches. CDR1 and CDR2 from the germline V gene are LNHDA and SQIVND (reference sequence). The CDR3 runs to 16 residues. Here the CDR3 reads CASSRDRGSDNQPQHF. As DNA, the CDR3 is TGTGCCAGTAGTAGAGACAGGGGAAGTGACAATCAGCCCCAGCATTTT.

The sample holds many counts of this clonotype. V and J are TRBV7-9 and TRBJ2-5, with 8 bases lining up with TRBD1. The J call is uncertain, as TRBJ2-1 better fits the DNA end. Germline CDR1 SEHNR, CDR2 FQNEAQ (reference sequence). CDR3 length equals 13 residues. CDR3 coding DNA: TGTGCCAGCAGCTTGACAGGGGACGCTGAGCAGTTCTTC. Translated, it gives CASSLTGDAEQFF.

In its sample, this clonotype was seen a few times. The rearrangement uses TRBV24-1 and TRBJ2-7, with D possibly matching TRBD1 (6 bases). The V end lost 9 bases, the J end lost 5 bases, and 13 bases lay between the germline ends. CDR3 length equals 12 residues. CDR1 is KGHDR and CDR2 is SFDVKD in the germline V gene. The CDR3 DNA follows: TGTGCCACCTTAGGACAGTCCCACGAGCAGTACTTC. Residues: CATLGQSHEQYF.

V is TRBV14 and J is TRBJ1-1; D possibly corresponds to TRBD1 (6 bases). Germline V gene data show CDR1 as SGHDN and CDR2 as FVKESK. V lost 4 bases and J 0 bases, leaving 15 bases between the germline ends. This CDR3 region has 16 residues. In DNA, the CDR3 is TGTGCCAGCAGCCTCAATTCCGGGACACTGAACACTGAAGCTTTCTTT. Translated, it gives CASSLNSGTLNTEAFF.

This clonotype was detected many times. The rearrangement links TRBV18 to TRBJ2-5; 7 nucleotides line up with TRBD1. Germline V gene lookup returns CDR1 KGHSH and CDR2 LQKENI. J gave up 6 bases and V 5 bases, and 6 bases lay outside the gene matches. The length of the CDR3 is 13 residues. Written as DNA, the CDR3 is TGTGCCAGCTCATACGACAGGGCTAAGACCCAGTACTTC. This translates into CASSYDRAKTQYF. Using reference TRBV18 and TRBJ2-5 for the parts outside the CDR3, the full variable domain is NAGVMQNPRHLVRRRGQEARLRCSPMKGHSHVYWYRQLPEEGLKFMVYLQKENIIDESGMPKERFSAEFPKEGPSILRIQQVVRGDSAAYFCASSYDRAKTQYFGPGTRLLVL.